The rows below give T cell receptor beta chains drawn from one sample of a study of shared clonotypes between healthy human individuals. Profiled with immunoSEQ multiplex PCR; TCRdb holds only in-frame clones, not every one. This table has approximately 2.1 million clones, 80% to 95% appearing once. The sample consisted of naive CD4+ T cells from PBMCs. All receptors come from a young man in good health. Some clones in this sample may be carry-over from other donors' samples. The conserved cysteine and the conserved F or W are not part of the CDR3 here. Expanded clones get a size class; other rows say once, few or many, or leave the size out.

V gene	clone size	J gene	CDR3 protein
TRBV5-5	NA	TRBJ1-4	ASSGKAPTTTANEKLF
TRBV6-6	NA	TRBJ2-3	ASGGGSTDTQY
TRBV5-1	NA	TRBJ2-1	ASSQTWGNEQF
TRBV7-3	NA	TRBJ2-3	ASSLGLAGGADTQY
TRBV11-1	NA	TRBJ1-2	ASSGQNYGYT
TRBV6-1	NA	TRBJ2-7	ASSPPGYEQY
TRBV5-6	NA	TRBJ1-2	ASSEGQRNGYT
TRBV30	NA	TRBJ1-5	AWSVRGQPQH
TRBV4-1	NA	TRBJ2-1	ASSPPGGSYNEQF
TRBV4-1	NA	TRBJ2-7	ASSQDDASGTFYEQY
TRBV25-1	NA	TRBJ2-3	ASTRDAGGTDTQY
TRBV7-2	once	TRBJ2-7	ASSYGGTTSYEQY
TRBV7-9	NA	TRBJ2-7	ASSLGGGQLTYEQY
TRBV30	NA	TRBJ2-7	AWSGQAPPDEQY
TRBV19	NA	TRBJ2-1	ASSPGRERRGQF
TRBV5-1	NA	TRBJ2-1	ASSFNPTSYNEQF
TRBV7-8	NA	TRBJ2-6	ASAGSGANVLT
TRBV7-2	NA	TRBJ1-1	ASSSVGGDTEAF
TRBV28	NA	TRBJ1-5	ASSSQGARNQPQH
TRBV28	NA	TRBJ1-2	ASRLGGGDGYT
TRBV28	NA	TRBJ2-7	ASTASGSPYEQY
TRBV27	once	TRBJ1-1	ASSLSRGRPNTEAF
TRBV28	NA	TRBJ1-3	ASTTPGQGPGNTIY
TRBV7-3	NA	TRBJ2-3	ASSRQGSDTQY
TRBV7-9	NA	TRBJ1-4	ASSLSGAENEKLF
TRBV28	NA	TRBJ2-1	ASSLGQPAPVAF
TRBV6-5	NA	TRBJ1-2	ASRPGGIANYGYT
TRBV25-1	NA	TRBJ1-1	ASSGTGYEAF
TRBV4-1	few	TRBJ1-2	ASSQAGNYGYT
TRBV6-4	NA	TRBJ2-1	ASSDSMGGSSYNEQF
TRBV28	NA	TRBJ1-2	ASSLFGQSMDGGGYT
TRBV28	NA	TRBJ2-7	ASSLTFPTYEQY
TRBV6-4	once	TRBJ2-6	ASSDSRQPRGANVLT
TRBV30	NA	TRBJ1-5	AWRPGQGNQPQH
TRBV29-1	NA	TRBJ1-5	SVGQGITQPQH
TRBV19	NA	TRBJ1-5	ASSARGGDQPQH
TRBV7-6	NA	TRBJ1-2	ASSLDGGAQGGYT
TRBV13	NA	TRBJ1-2	ASSIRGVRYGHGYT
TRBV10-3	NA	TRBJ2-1	AISGPPGLAGRFSYNEQF
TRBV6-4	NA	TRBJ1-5	ASSAQMDQPQH
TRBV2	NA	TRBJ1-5	ASSVDINQPQH
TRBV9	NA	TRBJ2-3	ASSGQGGLADTQY
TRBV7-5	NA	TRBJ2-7	ARSFRQLGYEQY
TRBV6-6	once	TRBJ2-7	ASSYPDSLDEQY
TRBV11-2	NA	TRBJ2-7	ASSLGRDREQY
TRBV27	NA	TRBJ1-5	ASSLSLREKAENQPQH
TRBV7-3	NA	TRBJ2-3	ASSSGTGVTNTQY